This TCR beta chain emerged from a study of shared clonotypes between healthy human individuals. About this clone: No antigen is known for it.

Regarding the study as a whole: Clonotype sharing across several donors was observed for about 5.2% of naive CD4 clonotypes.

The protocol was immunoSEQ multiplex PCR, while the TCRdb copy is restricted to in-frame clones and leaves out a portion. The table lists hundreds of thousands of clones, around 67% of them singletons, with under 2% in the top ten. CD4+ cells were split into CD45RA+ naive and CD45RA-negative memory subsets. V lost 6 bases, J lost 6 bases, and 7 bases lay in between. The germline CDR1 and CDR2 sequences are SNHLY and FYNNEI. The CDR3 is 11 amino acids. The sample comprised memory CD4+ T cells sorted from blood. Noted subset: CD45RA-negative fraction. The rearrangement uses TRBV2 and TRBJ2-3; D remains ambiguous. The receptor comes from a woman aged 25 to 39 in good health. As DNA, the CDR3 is TGTGCCAGCAGATCCGCGGATACGCAGTATTTT. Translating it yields CASRSADTQYF.